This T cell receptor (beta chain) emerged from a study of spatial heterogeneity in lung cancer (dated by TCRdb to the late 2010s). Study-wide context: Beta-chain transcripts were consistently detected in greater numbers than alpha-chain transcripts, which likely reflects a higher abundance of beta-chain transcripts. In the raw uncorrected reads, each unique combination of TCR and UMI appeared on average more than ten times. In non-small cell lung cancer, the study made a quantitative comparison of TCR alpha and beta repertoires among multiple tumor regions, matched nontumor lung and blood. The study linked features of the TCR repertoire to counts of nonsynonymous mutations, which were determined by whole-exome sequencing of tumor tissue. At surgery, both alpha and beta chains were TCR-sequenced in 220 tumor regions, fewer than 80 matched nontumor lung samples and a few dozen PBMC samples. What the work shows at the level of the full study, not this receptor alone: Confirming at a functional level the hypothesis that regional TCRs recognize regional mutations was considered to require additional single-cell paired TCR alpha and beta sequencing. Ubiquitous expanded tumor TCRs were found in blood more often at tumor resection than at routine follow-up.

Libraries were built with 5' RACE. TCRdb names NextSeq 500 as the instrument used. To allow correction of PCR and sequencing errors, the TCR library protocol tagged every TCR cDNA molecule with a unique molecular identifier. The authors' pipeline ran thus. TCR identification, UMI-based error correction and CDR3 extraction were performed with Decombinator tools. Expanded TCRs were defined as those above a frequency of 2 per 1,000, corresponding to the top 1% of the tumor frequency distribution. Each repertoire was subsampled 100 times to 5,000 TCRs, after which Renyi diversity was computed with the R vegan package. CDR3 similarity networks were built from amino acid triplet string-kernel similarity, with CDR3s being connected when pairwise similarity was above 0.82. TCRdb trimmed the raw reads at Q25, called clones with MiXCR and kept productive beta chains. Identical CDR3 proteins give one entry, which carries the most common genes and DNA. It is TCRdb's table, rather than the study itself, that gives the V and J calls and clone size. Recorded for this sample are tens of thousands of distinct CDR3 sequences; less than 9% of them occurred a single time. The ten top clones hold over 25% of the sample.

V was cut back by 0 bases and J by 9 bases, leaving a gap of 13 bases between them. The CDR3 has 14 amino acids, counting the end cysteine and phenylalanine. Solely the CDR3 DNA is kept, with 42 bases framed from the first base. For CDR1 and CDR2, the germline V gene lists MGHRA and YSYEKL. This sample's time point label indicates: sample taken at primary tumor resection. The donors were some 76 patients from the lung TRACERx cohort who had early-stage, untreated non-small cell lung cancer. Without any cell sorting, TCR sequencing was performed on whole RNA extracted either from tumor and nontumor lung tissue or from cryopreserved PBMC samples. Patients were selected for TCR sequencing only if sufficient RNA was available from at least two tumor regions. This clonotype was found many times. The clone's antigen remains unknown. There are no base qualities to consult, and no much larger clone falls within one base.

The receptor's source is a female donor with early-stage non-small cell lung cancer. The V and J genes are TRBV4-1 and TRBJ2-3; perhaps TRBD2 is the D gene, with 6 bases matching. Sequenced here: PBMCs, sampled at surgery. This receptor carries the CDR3 CASSQEGSGATQYF. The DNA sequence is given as TGCGCCAGCAGCCAAGAGGGATCGGGAGCCACGCAGTATTTT.